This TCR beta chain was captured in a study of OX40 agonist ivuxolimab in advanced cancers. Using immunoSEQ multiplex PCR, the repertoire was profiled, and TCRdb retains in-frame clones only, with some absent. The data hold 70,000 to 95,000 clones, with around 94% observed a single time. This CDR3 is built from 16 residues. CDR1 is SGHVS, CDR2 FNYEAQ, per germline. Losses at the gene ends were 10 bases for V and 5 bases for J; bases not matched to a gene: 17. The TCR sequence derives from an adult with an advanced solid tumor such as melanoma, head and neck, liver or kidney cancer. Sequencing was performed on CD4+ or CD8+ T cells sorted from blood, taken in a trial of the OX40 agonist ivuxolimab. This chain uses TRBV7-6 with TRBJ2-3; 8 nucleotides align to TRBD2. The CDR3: CATLEGSRGAVDTQYF. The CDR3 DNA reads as TGTGCCACCCTAGAAGGATCGCGGGGGGCGGTAGATACGCAGTATTTT.